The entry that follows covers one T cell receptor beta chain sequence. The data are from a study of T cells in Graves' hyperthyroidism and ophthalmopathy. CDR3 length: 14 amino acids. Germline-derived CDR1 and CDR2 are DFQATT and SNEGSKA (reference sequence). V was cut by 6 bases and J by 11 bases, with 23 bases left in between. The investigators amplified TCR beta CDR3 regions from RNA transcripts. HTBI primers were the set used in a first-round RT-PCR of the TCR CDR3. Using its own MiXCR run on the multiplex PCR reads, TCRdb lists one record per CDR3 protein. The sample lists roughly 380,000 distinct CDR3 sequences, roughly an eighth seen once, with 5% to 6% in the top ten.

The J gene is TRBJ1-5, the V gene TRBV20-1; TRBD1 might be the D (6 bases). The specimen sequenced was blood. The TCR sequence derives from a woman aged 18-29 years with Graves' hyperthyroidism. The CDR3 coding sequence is TGCAGTGCGTCGCTCGGGCAGGGGTTGCAGTCCCAGCATTTT. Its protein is CSASLGQGLQSQHF.